Presented here are 7 T cell receptor beta chains from one specimen sequenced in a study of T cells after yellow fever vaccination. From the 5' RACE reads, TCRdb called clonotypes with MiXCR, one entry per CDR3 protein. This sample has fewer than 450,000 distinct CDR3 sequences, with roughly 11% found just once. Here the sequenced sample was PBMCs, taken on the day of the first yellow fever vaccination. These receptors were collected from a man aged 18 to 30 who received the YFV17D yellow fever vaccine.

This clonotype was found a few times. CDR3 sequence reads: CASSSWEDEQYV. CDR3 coding DNA: TGTGCCAGCAGCTCCTGGGAGGACGAGCAGTACGTC. The V call is TRBV11-1, the J call TRBJ2-7; tentative D call: TRBD2 (6 bases). Germline CDR1 is SGHAT and CDR2 is FQDESV (reference sequence). The CDR3 runs to 12 residues. Deletions cut 4 bases from V and 5 bases from J, with 9 bases between.

This sequence joins TRBV7-8 and TRBJ2-3; 8 positions match TRBD2. J was trimmed by 4 bases and V by 5 bases; bases with no gene match: 14. This CDR3 has 17 amino acids. Germline-derived CDR1 and CDR2 are SGHVS and FQNEAQ. CDR3 nucleotides: TGTGCCAGCAGCCCCCGGGTAGCGGGGCGGTCTGCAGATACGCAGTATTTT. It specifies CASSPRVAGRSADTQYF. Supplemented by reference TRBV7-8 and TRBJ2-3, the full variable domain reads GAGVSQSPRYKVAKRGQDVALRCDPISGHVSLFWYQQALGQGPEFLTYFQNEAQLDKSGLPSDRFFAERPEGSVSTLKIQRTQQEDSAVYLCASSPRVAGRSADTQYFGPGTRLTVL.

This clonotype appeared a few times. This sequence joins TRBV10-3 and TRBJ1-1, with D tentatively TRBD1 (6 bases). Germline CDR1 ENHRY, CDR2 SYGVKD. V lost 0 bases to trimming and J lost 10 bases, with 9 bases between them. The CDR3 loop spans 12 amino acids. CDR3 nucleotide sequence: TGTGCCATCAGTGAGTCGGGGGGGCGAGCTTTCTTT. Translating gives CAISESGGRAFF.

There are a few counts of this clonotype. The chain has TRBV7-6 and TRBJ2-2, with D maybe TRBD1 (5 bases). This CDR3 region has 16 residues. Between the trimmed V and J ends, which lost 2 bases and 5 bases, there was a span of 15 bases. CDR1 SGHVS and CDR2 FNYEAQ come from the germline V gene. The CDR3 DNA reads as TGTGCCAGCAGCTTAAGGACAAACGATCGAACCGGGGAGCTGTTTTTT. Translation: CASSLRTNDRTGELFF.

This chain links TRBV28 with TRBJ2-2; possible D gene TRBD1, 5 bases. Germline V lookup: CDR1 MDHEN, CDR2 SYDVKM. V lost 6 bases and J lost 1, with 15 bases in between. The CDR3 sequence is 16 residues long. The CDR3 region is CASSLSSQGNTGELFF. The DNA of the CDR3 is TGTGCCAGCAGCCTGTCTTCCCAGGGGAACACCGGGGAGCTGTTTTTT.

The J gene is TRBJ2-5, the V gene TRBV14, with D perhaps matching TRBD2 (6 bases). Trimming took 2 bases from V and 7 from J, leaving 14 bases between them. Germline CDR1 and CDR2: SGHDN and FVKESK. The CDR3 length is 14 residues. In DNA form, the CDR3 reads TGTGCCAGCAGCCAACTTCCGGGGGACCGGACCCAGTACTTC. This sequence encodes CASSQLPGDRTQYF. The variable domain in full, completed from reference TRBV14 and TRBJ2-5, reads EAGVTQFPSHSVIEKGQTVTLRCDPISGHDNLYWYRRVMGKEIKFLLHFVKESKQDESGMPNNRFLAERTGGTYSTLKVQPAELEDSGVYFCASSQLPGDRTQYFGPGTRLLVL.

This clonotype was observed a few times. This chain connects TRBV7-2 to TRBJ2-1; 8 bases match TRBD2. With 4 bases clipped from V and 6 bases from J, the junction kept 5 bases outside the gene matches. CDR1 is SGHTA and CDR2 is FQGNSA in the germline V gene. The CDR3 spans 14 residues. CDR3 sequence reads: CASSSQGTSNEQFF. The CDR3, as DNA: TGTGCCAGCAGCTCACAAGGGACTAGCAATGAGCAGTTCTTC.